The next 21 T cell receptor beta chains were all read from a single sample in a study of blood T cell repertoires in COVID-19. Sequencing used immunoSEQ multiplex PCR; TCRdb keeps in-frame clones, though not all of them. In the table there are more than 4,000 clones, around nine tenths of which are singletons. The sequenced sample was peripheral blood. Receptors originate from an elderly woman with acute or convalescent COVID-19.

The J gene is TRBJ2-5, the V gene TRBV5-1, with 7 positions matching TRBD1. Losses at the gene ends were 4 bases for V and 5 bases for J; bases not matched to a gene: 14. This CDR3 has 16 residues. Germline V lookup: CDR1 SGHRS, CDR2 YFSETQ. CDR3 sequence: CASSRSSQGLVETQYF. DNA for the CDR3: TGCGCCAGCAGCCGCTCCTCACAGGGGCTAGTGGAGACCCAGTACTTC.

In its sample, this clone was seen once. The rearrangement uses TRBV9 and TRBJ2-2; 8 nucleotides agree with TRBD1. The CDR3 is 15 amino acids. CDR1 and CDR2 from the germline V gene are SGDLS and YYNGEE. V lost 4 bases, J lost 4 bases, and 6 bases stayed unmatched. The DNA for the CDR3 is TGTGCCAGCAGCCTGACAGGGGATAGCACCGGGGAGCTGTTTTTT. Protein sequence: CASSLTGDSTGELFF.

The chain uses TRBV12-3 or TRBV12-4 and TRBJ2-7; D ambiguous. V lost 3 bases and J 5 bases, leaving 8 bases between the germline ends. The CDR3 sequence is 12 residues long. CDR3 region: CASSFRNDEQYF. The CDR3 nucleotides read TGTGCCAGCAGTTTCAGGAACGACGAGCAGTACTTC.

The V and J genes are TRBV30 and TRBJ1-1; 7 nucleotides agree with TRBD1. The J segment lost 2 bases and the V segment lost 5 bases, leaving 17 bases of the junction unmatched. In germline, CDR1 is GTSNPN, CDR2 SVGIG (reference sequence). The CDR3 is 17 residues long. Written as DNA, the CDR3 is TGTGCCTGGTCGTTACAGGGGTGGGTTCGGATAAACACTGAAGCTTTCTTT. It encodes CAWSLQGWVRINTEAFF.

V gene TRBV5-1 combines with J gene TRBJ2-2; TRBD1 agrees at 9 bases. The germline CDR1 and CDR2 sequences are SGHRS and YFSETQ. The CDR3 length is 16 residues. V lost 4 bases and J lost 1; bases outside the gene matches: 5. The CDR3 DNA sequence: TGCGCCAGCAGCGCCACGGGACAGGGGAACACCGGGGAGCTGTTTTTT. Amino acid sequence: CASSATGQGNTGELFF.

V usage is TRBV3-1 (or the pseudogene TRBV3-2) and J usage is TRBJ1-3; no definite D call. V shed 1 base and J shed 0 bases, with 13 bases lying between them. The CDR3 totals 17 residues. From germline, CDR1 is LGHDT and CDR2 YNNKEL (reference sequence). This chain's CDR3 is CASSQVPPGYSGNTIYF. The CDR3 DNA follows: TGTGCCAGCAGCCAAGTACCCCCGGGATACTCTGGAAACACCATATATTTT.

The V and J genes are TRBV5-4 and TRBJ2-3; 14 bases match TRBD2. V lost 8 bases and J lost 5; bases outside the gene matches: 1. The CDR3 has 13 amino acids. Germline V gene sequence: CDR1 SGHNT, CDR2 YYREEE (reference sequence). The CDR3 loop reads CASGLAGGDTQYF. In DNA form, the CDR3 reads TGTGCCAGTGGACTAGCGGGGGGAGATACGCAGTATTTT.

This sequence joins TRBV5-4 and TRBJ1-1, with D perhaps TRBD1 (5 bases). The CDR3 totals 14 residues. Germline V gives CDR1 SGHNT, CDR2 YYREEE (reference sequence). V lost 3 bases to trimming and J lost 1 base, with 10 bases between them. This CDR3 reads CASSSFTGNTEAFF. Here the CDR3 DNA reads TGTGCCAGCAGCTCTTTCACAGGGAACACTGAAGCTTTCTTT.

V gene TRBV11-1 combines with J gene TRBJ1-4, with TRBD1 matching 8 bases. The CDR3 covers 16 residues. V lost 5 bases to trimming and J lost 2 bases; unmatched junction nucleotides: 7. Germline lookup yields CDR1 SGHAT and CDR2 FQDESV (reference sequence). The CDR3 DNA reads as TGTGCCAGCAGCCCAACCCGGACAGGGACTAATGAAAAACTGTTTTTT. Residues: CASSPTRTGTNEKLFF. Variable domain in full (rest from reference TRBV11-1 and TRBJ1-4): EAEVAQSPRYKITEKSQAVAFWCDPISGHATLYWYRQILGQGPELLVQFQDESVVDDSQLPKDRFSAERLKGVDSTLKIQPAELGDSAMYLCASSPTRTGTNEKLFFGSGTQLSVL.

This rearrangement joins TRBV10-3 to TRBJ2-3; 11 bases line up with TRBD2. Trimming took 2 bases from V and 4 from J; bases not matched to a gene: 11. Germline CDR1 and CDR2: ENHRY and SYGVKD. The CDR3 is 18 amino acids. The CDR3 DNA sequence: TGTGCCATCAGTGAGGGAATACCAATAGCGGGGGGGTCAGATACGCAGTATTTT. It is translated as CAISEGIPIAGGSDTQYF.

V and J are TRBV5-4 and TRBJ2-5, with 12 bases identical to TRBD2. Germline CDR1 and CDR2: SGHNT and YYREEE (reference sequence). Trimming took 4 bases from V and 3 from J; bases not matched to a gene: 4. This CDR3 comprises 15 residues. The CDR3, as DNA: TGTGCCAGCAGCCCGACTAGCGGGGGAGAAGAGACCCAGTACTTC. Its translation: CASSPTSGGEETQYF.

The chain is built from TRBV5-1 and TRBJ2-7; 8 bases line up with TRBD1. V trimming: 4 bases; J trimming: 4 bases; junction bases outside the gene matches: 4. This CDR3 contains 13 residues. Germline CDR1 reads SGHRS; CDR2 reads YFSETQ. This CDR3 is CASSVQGGYEQYF. The CDR3 nucleotides are TGCGCCAGCAGCGTACAGGGGGGTTACGAGCAGTACTTC.

CDR3 amino acids: CASSQVSDTQYF. The DNA of the CDR3 is TGTGCCAGCAGCCAAGTCTCAGATACGCAGTATTTT. J is TRBJ2-3 and V is TRBV4-2, with no clear D. The germline V gene encodes CDR1 LGHNA and CDR2 YNFKEQ. V lost 1 base to trimming and J lost 4 bases, with 3 bases between them. The CDR3 has 12 residues.

The genes are TRBV28 and TRBJ1-5; no firm D call. The CDR3 runs 14 residues. Germline assignment: CDR1 MDHEN and CDR2 SYDVKM. Trimming shortened V by 4 bases and J by 2 bases, and 9 bases separated the two germline ends. Here the CDR3 DNA reads TGTGCCAGCAGTTCAAACTCGGGCAATCAGCCCCAGCATTTT. Protein sequence: CASSSNSGNQPQHF.

This chain joins TRBV11-3 and TRBJ1-2; 9 bases match TRBD1. Germline-derived CDR1 and CDR2 are SGHNT and YENEEA. CDR3 size: 15 residues. V lost 0 bases and J lost 5; bases outside the gene matches: 4. The CDR3 spells CASSLEGTGLYGYTF. For the CDR3, the DNA is TGTGCCAGCAGCTTAGAAGGGACAGGGCTTTATGGCTACACCTTC. The whole variable domain, remainder taken from reference TRBV11-3 and TRBJ1-2, is EAGVVQSPRYKIIEKKQPVAFWCNPISGHNTLYWYLQNLGQGPELLIRYENEEAVDDSQLPKDRFSAERLKGVDSTLKIQPAELGDSAVYLCASSLEGTGLYGYTFGSGTRLTVV.

The count of this clone is one. Written as DNA, the CDR3 is TGTGCCAGCAGTGAAGCGCAGGAGGTCTACACCTTC. Translated: CASSEAQEVYTF. The gene calls are TRBV6-1 and TRBJ1-2; no firm D call. Trimming stripped 0 bases from V and 10 bases from J, with 9 bases between. The CDR3 has 12 residues. CDR1 is MNHNS and CDR2 is SASEGT in the germline V gene.

The gene calls are TRBV11-2 and TRBJ1-3, with D maybe TRBD1 (6 bases). V shed 6 bases and J shed 0 bases, with 6 bases lying between them. This CDR3 spans 13 amino acids. Germline CDR1 is SGHAT and CDR2 is FQNNGV. CDR3 in amino acids: CASRGGSGNTIYF. As DNA, the CDR3 is TGTGCCAGCAGAGGGGGCTCTGGAAACACCATATATTTT.

This clone has a single count. The rearrangement links TRBV5-4 to TRBJ2-5, with a tentative D call TRBD2 (6 bases). V gave up 6 bases and J gave up 5 bases, with 14 bases separating them. The CDR3 is 13 residues long. CDR1 is SGHNT, CDR2 YYREEE, per germline (reference sequence). The CDR3 here is CASTPLATETQYF. CDR3 bases: TGTGCCAGCACCCCACTAGCAACGGAGACCCAGTACTTC.

The J gene is TRBJ1-2, the V gene TRBV5-4, with 9 bases aligning to TRBD1. With V trimmed by 4 bases and J by 2 bases, 6 bases remained unmatched. This CDR3 is built from 15 residues. Germline V gene lookup returns CDR1 SGHNT and CDR2 YYREEE (reference sequence). The CDR3 DNA sequence: TGTGCCAGCAGCGCCCGGACAGGGGCCAACTATGGCTACACCTTC. Translation: CASSARTGANYGYTF.

This chain uses TRBV5-1 with TRBJ2-2, with TRBD1 matching 12 bases. V lost 4 bases to trimming and J lost 5 bases; unmatched junction nucleotides: 12. CDR1 is SGHRS and CDR2 is YFSETQ in the germline V gene. The CDR3 runs 18 residues. In nucleotides, the CDR3 is TGCGCCAGCAGCCTCGACCGGGACAGGGGGCGTCGGACCGGGGAGCTGTTTTTT. It is translated as CASSLDRDRGRRTGELFF.

This chain links TRBV12-3 or TRBV12-4 with TRBJ1-1; 9 bases are shared with TRBD1. Trimming took 5 bases from V and 11 from J; bases not matched to a gene: 9. CDR3 size: 13 residues. CDR3 region: CASSTGTGLGAFF. DNA for the CDR3: TGTGCCAGCAGTACCGGGACAGGGCTTGGGGCTTTCTTT.